This TCR beta chain was recorded in a study of Graves' ophthalmopathy and Graves' hyperthyroidism. Overall study context: Peripheral blood was collected at initial diagnosis, before any treatment.

Study-wide results and limits: Among thyroid clonotypes expanded above 0.001 frequency, most also appeared in blood.

Transcripts of RNA were the source for amplifying TCR beta CDR3 regions. HTBI primers primed a first-round RT-PCR, and a second-round multiplex PCR followed. TCRdb re-called the multiplex PCR reads through MiXCR, storing one row per CDR3 protein. The sample yields about 370,000 distinct CDR3 sequences, around 20% seen once. Germline V gene lookup returns CDR1 KGHSH and CDR2 LQKENI. Trimming took off 5 bases at V and 2 bases at J, with 13 bases between the two ends. The CDR3 runs to 14 residues. This clonotype was recorded at least ten times. The antigen is unknown. This receptor was taken from a young woman with Graves' ophthalmopathy. This chain links TRBV18 with TRBJ2-7; maybe TRBD1 (6 bases). The sequencing sample was made of peripheral blood. CDR3 loop: CASSIGGTTYEQYF. The CDR3 DNA reads as TGTGCCAGCTCAATTGGGGGCACTACCTACGAGCAGTACTTC.